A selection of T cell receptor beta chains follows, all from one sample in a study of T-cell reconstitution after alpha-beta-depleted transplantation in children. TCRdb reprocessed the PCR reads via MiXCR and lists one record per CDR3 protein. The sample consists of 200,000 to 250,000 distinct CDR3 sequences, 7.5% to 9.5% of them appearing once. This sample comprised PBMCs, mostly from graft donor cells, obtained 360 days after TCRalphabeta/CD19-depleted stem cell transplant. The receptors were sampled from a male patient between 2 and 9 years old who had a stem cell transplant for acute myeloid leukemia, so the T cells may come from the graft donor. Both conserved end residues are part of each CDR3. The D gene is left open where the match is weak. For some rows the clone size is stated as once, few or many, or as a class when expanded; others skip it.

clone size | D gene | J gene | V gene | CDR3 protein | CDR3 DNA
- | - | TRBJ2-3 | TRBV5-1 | CASSLSRGSSTDTQYF | TGCGCCAGCAGCTTGTCACGGGGCAGTAGCACAGATACGCAGTATTTT
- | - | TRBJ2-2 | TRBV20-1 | CSARDLRVGGRTGELFF | TGCAGTGCTAGAGATTTGCGGGTAGGGGGAAGGACCGGGGAGCTGTTTTTT
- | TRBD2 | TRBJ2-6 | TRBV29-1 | CSVGGGNGANVLTF | TGCAGCGTTGGGGGGGGTAATGGGGCCAACGTCCTGACTTTC
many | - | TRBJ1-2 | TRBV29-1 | CSVDFRDTGQGYTF | TGCAGCGTTGACTTCCGGGACACCGGGCAGGGCTACACCTTC
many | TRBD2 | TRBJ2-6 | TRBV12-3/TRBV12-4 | CASREVLGGANVLTF | TGTGCCAGCCGGGAGGTCCTGGGAGGGGCCAACGTCCTGACTTTC
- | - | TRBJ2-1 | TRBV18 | CASSPGTDNEQFF | TGTGCCAGCTCACCCGGGACCGACAATGAGCAGTTCTTC
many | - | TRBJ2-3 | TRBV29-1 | CSVRVSTDTQYF | TGCAGCGTCAGGGTATCCACAGATACGCAGTATTTT
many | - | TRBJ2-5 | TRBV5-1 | CASSLAGSEETQYF | TGCGCCAGCAGCTTGGCAGGGTCCGAAGAGACCCAGTACTTC
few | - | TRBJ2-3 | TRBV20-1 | CSANLGGDTQYF | TGCAGTGCTAACCTAGGGGGGGATACGCAGTATTTT
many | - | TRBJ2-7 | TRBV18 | CASSSSYEQYF | TGTGCCAGCTCATCCTCCTACGAGCAGTACTTC
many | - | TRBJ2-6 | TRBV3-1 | CASSRDFWSGANVLTF | TGTGCCAGCAGCCGGGACTTCTGGTCTGGGGCCAACGTCCTGACTTTC
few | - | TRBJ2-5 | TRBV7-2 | CASSPQIRTIWAGSGKETQYF | TGTGCCAGCAGCCCCCAAATACGGACAATCTGGGCAGGTAGCGGTAAAGAGACCCAGTACTTC
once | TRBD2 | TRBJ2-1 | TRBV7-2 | CASSSIGSGAGEQFF | TGTGCCAGCAGCTCGATCGGCAGCGGGGCTGGTGAGCAGTTCTTC
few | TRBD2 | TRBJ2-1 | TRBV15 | CATSRDLGTSRHEQFF | TGTGCCACCAGCAGAGATCTGGGGACTAGTCGACATGAGCAGTTCTTC
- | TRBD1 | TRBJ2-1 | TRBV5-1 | CASIIYPGTGVNEQFF | TGCGCCAGCATAATTTATCCCGGGACAGGGGTGAATGAGCAGTTCTTC
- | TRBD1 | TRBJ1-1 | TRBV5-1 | CASSLGLQGAYTEAFF | TGCGCCAGCAGCTTGGGACTACAGGGGGCATACACTGAAGCTTTCTTT
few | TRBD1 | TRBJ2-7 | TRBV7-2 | CASSLALTGGNEQYF | TGTGCCAGCAGCTTAGCGTTGACAGGGGGCAACGAGCAGTACTTC
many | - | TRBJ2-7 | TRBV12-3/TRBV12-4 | CASSPAHLGYEQYF | TGTGCCAGCAGTCCCGCCCACCTAGGATACGAGCAGTACTTC
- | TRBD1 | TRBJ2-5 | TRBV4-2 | CASSLFRGRETQYF | TGTGCCAGCAGCCTTTTCAGGGGGCGAGAGACCCAGTACTTC
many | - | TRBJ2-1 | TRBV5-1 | CASSLEGFGNEQFF | TGCGCCAGCAGCTTGGAGGGGTTCGGCAATGAGCAGTTCTTC
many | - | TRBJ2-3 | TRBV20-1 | CSVRGPTDTQYF | TGCAGTGTACGGGGGCCCACAGATACGCAGTATTTT
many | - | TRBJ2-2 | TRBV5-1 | CASSPKFLVGELFF | TGCGCCAGCAGCCCGAAGTTTTTAGTCGGGGAGCTGTTTTTT
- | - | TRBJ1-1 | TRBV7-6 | CASSLAPGETEAFF | TGTGCCAGCAGCTTAGCGCCGGGGGAGACTGAAGCTTTCTTT
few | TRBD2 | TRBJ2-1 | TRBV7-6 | CASRIPGLAGLSSYNEQFF | TGTGCCAGCAGGATACCGGGACTAGCGGGGCTTAGCTCCTACAATGAGCAGTTCTTC
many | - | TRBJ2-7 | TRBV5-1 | CASTPSPTGNYEQYF | TGCGCCAGCACACCCTCCCCGACGGGGAACTACGAGCAGTACTTC
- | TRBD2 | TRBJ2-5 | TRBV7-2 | CASSLMAGGRETQYF | TGTGCCAGCAGCTTAATGGCGGGAGGGCGGGAGACCCAGTACTTC
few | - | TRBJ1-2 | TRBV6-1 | CASRRRDLYGYTF | TGTGCCAGCAGGAGACGGGACCTCTATGGCTACACCTTC
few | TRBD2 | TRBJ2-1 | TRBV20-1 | CSASRLAGLNEQFF | TGCAGTGCTAGTCGACTAGCGGGGTTGAATGAGCAGTTCTTC
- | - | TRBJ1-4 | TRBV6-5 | CASRYQGRGYEKLFF | TGTGCCAGCAGATACCAGGGTCGTGGTTATGAAAAACTGTTTTTT
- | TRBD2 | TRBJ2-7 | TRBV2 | CASKVYPGLAGKSTYEQYF | TGTGCCAGCAAGGTCTATCCAGGACTAGCGGGGAAGTCTACCTACGAGCAGTACTTC
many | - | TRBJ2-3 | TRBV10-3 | CATLPTGDTDTQYF | TGTGCCACCCTGCCCACCGGGGACACAGATACGCAGTATTTT
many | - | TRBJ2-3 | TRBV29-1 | CSVRQSTDTQYF | TGCAGCGTGAGACAGAGCACAGATACGCAGTATTTT
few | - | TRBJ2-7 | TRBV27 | CASSPHGLLIPYEQYF | TGTGCCAGCAGTCCTCATGGACTACTAATTCCCTACGAGCAGTACTTC
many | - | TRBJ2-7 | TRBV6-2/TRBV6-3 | CASSLLGGLYEQYF | TGTGCCAGCAGCTTACTGGGTGGACTCTACGAGCAGTACTTC
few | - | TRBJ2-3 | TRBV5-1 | CASRYGEGPDTQYF | TGCGCCAGCCGCTACGGAGAGGGGCCAGATACGCAGTATTTT
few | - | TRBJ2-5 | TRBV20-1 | CSARDRRDTQETQYF | TGCAGTGCTAGAGATAGAAGGGACACACAAGAGACCCAGTACTTC
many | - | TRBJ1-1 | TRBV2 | CASRVRLNTEAFF | TGTGCCAGCCGGGTCCGCCTGAACACTGAAGCTTTCTTT
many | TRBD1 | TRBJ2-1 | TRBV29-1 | CSVEQTGDEQFF | TGCAGCGTTGAGCAAACAGGGGATGAGCAGTTCTTC
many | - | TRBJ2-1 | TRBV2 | CASSERTVPYNEQFF | TGTGCCAGCAGCGAACGGACAGTGCCCTACAATGAGCAGTTCTTC
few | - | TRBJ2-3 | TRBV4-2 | CASSQARGALTDTQYF | TGTGCCAGCAGCCAAGCCCGGGGGGCCCTCACAGATACGCAGTATTTT
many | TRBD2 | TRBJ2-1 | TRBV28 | CASRVSGGDPSYNEQFF | TGTGCCAGCAGAGTTAGCGGGGGCGACCCCTCCTACAATGAGCAGTTCTTC
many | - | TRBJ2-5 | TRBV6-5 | CASSPVGETQYF | TGTGCCAGCAGCCCGGTCGGGGAGACCCAGTACTTC
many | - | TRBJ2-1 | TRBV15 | CATSVGKGRAYNEQFF | TGTGCCACCAGCGTCGGAAAAGGTAGGGCCTACAATGAGCAGTTCTTC
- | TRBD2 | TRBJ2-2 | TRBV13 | CASSLGEGLAAKNTGELFF | TGTGCCAGCAGCTTGGGGGAGGGCCTAGCGGCGAAGAACACCGGGGAGCTGTTTTTT
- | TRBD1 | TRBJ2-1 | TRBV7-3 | CASSSKTGDYNEQFF | TGTGCCAGCAGCTCTAAAACAGGGGACTACAATGAGCAGTTCTTC
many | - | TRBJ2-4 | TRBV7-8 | CASSLAGMWGRAKNIQYF | TGTGCCAGCAGCTTAGCGGGGATGTGGGGGCGAGCCAAAAACATTCAGTACTTC
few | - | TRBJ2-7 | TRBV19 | CASSRGRSDHPYEQYF | TGTGCCAGTAGTAGGGGACGGAGCGATCATCCCTACGAGCAGTACTTC
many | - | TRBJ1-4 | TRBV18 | CASSPPKGSGLEKLFF | TGTGCCAGCTCACCACCGAAAGGATCCGGGCTCGAAAAACTGTTTTTT
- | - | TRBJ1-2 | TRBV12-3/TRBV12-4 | CASSYGDRPGDYGYTF | TGTGCCAGCAGTTATGGGGACCGGCCTGGGGACTATGGCTACACCTTC
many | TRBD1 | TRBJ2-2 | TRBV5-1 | CASSLAPQGWTGELFF | TGCGCCAGCAGCTTGGCCCCACAGGGGTGGACCGGGGAGCTGTTTTTT
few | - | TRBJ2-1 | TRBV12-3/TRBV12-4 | CASSSLADRLDEQFF | TGTGCCAGCAGTTCGTTAGCCGACCGTTTAGATGAGCAGTTCTTC
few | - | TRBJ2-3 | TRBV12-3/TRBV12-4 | CASSPTDFTDTQYF | TGTGCCAGCAGTCCGACCGATTTCACAGATACGCAGTATTTT
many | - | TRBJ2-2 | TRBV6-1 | CASSPIGSYNTGELFF | TGTGCCAGCAGTCCGATCGGGTCCTACAACACCGGGGAGCTGTTTTTT